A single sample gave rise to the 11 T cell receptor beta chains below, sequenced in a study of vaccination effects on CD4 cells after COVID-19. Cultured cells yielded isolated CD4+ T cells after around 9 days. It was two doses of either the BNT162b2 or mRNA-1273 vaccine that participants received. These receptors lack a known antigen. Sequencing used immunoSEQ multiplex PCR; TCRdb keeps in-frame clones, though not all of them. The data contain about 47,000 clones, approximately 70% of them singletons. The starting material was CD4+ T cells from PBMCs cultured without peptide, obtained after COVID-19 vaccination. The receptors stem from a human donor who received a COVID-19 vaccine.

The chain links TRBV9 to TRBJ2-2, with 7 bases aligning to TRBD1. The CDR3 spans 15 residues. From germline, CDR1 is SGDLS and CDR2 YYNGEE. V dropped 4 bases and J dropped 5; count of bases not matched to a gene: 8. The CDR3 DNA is TGTGCCAGCAGCATCGGGACAGTTGGTACCGGGGAGCTGTTTTTT. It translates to CASSIGTVGTGELFF. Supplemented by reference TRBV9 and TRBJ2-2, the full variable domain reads DSGVTQTPKHLITATGQRVTLRCSPRSGDLSVYWYQQSLDQGLQFLIQYYNGEERAKGNILERFSAQQFPDLHSELNLSSLELGDSALYFCASSIGTVGTGELFFGEGSRLTVL.

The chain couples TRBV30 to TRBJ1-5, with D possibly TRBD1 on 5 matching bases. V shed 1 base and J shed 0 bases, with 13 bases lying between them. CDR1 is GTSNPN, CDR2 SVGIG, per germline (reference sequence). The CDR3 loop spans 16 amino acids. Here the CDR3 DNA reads TGTGCCTGGAGTGCGGGGGACTGGCATAGCAATCAGCCCCAGCATTTT. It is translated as CAWSAGDWHSNQPQHF.

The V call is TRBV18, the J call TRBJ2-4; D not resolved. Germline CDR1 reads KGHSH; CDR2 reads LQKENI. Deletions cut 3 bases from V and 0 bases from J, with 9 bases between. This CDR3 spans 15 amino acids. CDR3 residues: CASSPVSTAKNIQYF. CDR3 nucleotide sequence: TGTGCCAGCTCACCCGTGAGCACAGCCAAAAACATTCAGTACTTC.

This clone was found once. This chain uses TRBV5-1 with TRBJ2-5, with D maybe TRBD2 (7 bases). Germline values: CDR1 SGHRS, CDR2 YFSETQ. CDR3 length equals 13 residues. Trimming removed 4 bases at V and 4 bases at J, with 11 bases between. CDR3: CASSEGGRETQYF. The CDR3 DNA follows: TGCGCCAGCAGCGAGGGGGGGAGAGAGACCCAGTACTTC.

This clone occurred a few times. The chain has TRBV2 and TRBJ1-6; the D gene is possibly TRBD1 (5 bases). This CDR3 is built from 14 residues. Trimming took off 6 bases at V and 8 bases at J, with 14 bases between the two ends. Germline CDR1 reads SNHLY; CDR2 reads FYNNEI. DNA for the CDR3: TGTGCCAGCAGCTCTTGGGGGGGAGATTCACCCCTCCACTTT. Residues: CASSSWGGDSPLHF.

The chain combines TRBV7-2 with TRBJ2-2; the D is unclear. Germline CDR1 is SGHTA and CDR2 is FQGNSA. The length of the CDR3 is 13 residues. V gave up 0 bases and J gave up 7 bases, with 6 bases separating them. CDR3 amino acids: CASSLAPGGELFF. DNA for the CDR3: TGTGCCAGCAGCTTAGCACCGGGCGGGGAGCTGTTTTTT.

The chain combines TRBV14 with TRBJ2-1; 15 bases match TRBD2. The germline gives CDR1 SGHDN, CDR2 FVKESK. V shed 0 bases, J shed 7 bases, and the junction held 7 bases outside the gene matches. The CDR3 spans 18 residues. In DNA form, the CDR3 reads TGTGCCAGCAGCCAAGATAGGCCCGGGACTAGCGGGAGGAATGAGCAGTTCTTC. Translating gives CASSQDRPGTSGRNEQFF.

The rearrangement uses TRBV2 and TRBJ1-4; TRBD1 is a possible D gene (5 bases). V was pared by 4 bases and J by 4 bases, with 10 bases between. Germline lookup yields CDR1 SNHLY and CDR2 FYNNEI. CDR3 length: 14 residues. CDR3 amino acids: CASSVSGINEKLFF. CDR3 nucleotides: TGTGCCAGCAGTGTCTCAGGGATTAATGAAAAACTGTTTTTT.

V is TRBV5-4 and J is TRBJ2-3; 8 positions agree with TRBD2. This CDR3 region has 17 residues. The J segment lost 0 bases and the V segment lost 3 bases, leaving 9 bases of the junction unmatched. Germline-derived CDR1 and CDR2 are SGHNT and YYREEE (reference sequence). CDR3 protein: CASSSLAGGASTDTQYF. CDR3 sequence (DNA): TGTGCCAGCAGCTCCCTAGCGGGTGGGGCCAGCACAGATACGCAGTATTTT.

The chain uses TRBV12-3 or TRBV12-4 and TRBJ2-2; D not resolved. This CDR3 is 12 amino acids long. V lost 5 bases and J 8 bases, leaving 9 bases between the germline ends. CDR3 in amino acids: CASSRVWGELFF. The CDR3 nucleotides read TGTGCCAGCAGTAGAGTGTGGGGGGAGCTGTTTTTT.

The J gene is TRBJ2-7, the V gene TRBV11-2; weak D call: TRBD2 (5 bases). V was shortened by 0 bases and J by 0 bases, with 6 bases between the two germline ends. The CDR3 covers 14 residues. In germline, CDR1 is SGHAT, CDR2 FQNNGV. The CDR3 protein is CASSLDRGSYEQYF. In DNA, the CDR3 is TGTGCCAGCAGCTTAGATCGGGGCTCCTACGAGCAGTACTTC.